The 3 T cell receptor beta chains below all came from one sample that was sequenced in a study of cytomegalovirus exposure and HLA in healthy donors. The method was immunoSEQ multiplex PCR; TCRdb's version includes in-frame clones alone and lacks a portion of them. Among 65,000 to 95,000 clones listed, 90% to 95% were seen once. The sequenced material came from PBMCs. The receptor set was obtained from a woman aged 25 to 39 in good health and CMV-seronegative.

This chain joins TRBV28 and TRBJ2-3; 12 bases map to TRBD1. Germline loops: CDR1 MDHEN, CDR2 SYDVKM. After removal of 8 bases from V and 7 bases from J, the junction contained 13 bases not matched to a gene. CDR3 length equals 16 residues. Written as DNA, the CDR3 is TGTGCCAGCCGTCCCCTGTTCGGGACAGGGGGCCATACGCAGTATTTT. This gives the protein CASRPLFGTGGHTQYF. Using reference TRBV28 and TRBJ2-3 for the parts outside the CDR3, the full variable domain is DVKVTQSSRYLVKRTGEKVFLECVQDMDHENMFWYRQDPGLGLRLIYFSYDVKMKEKGDIPEGYSVSREKKERFSLILESASTNQTSMYLCASRPLFGTGGHTQYFGPGTRLTVL.

The chain joins TRBV6-5 to TRBJ2-2; 9 nucleotides agree with TRBD2. Germline-derived CDR1 and CDR2 are MNHEY and SVGAGI. V gave up 6 bases and J gave up 1 base; unmatched junction bases: 3. The CDR3 length is 15 residues. The CDR3 DNA reads as TGTGCCAGCAGACCTAGCGGGGTGAACACCGGGGAGCTGTTTTTT. As protein: CASRPSGVNTGELFF.

V gene TRBV9 combines with J gene TRBJ1-4, with 7 bases that match TRBD1. Germline CDR1 SGDLS, CDR2 YYNGEE. The CDR3 length is 14 residues. V gave up 0 bases and J gave up 8 bases; unmatched junction bases: 4. CDR3 protein: CASSVDRGGEKLFF. The CDR3 DNA reads as TGTGCCAGCAGCGTAGACAGGGGCGGCGAAAAACTGTTTTTT.